Below, 28 T cell receptor beta chains from the same sample are listed, as sequenced in a study of blood T cell repertoires in COVID-19. This table comes from immunoSEQ multiplex PCR, and its TCRdb copy is limited to in-frame clones, with some not included. There are 150,000 to 200,000 clones in the sample; 85% to 95% occur only once, and approximately 2% lies in the top ten. Sequenced material: peripheral blood. These receptor sequences come from a woman aged 55-69 years with COVID-19, enrolled during active disease.

This clone has a single count. CDR3 bases: TGTGCCAGCAGTTTTAAGGGGGACAGGCCCTACAATGAGCAGTTCTTC. It specifies CASSFKGDRPYNEQFF. The chain links TRBV27 to TRBJ2-1; 8 bases are shared with TRBD1. The ends lost 3 bases at V and 2 bases at J; junction bases unmatched: 6. CDR1 MNHEY and CDR2 SMNVEV come from the germline V gene (reference sequence). There are 16 residues in the CDR3.

The rearrangement joins TRBV2 to TRBJ1-4; tentatively, D is TRBD1 (6 bases). Trimming took 1 base from V and 6 from J, leaving 18 bases between them. Germline V gene lookup returns CDR1 SNHLY and CDR2 FYNNEI. The CDR3 is 17 residues long. DNA for the CDR3: TGTGCCAGCAGTGAAGAAACGATTGTGGCAGGGGATGAAAAACTGTTTTTT. It translates to CASSEETIVAGDEKLFF.

The V and J genes are TRBV10-1 and TRBJ2-1; maybe TRBD1 (5 bases). V was cut by 11 bases and J by 4 bases, with 15 bases left in between. The CDR3 is 13 residues long. CDR1 is WNHNN, CDR2 SYGVQD, per germline (reference sequence). The CDR3 is CAHQGSPYNEQFF. CDR3 DNA: TGCGCCCACCAGGGATCCCCATACAATGAGCAGTTCTTC.

This chain uses TRBV6-5 with TRBJ2-1, with D possibly matching TRBD2 (5 bases). Trimming left V 7 bases short and J 8 bases short, with 18 bases between. The CDR3 sequence is 14 residues long. From germline, CDR1 is MNHEY and CDR2 SVGAGI. The CDR3 DNA follows: TGTGCCAGCACCAACCGGGGTAGTAGGCATGAGCAGTTCTTC. Translation: CASTNRGSRHEQFF.

The chain combines TRBV6-1 with TRBJ2-1; D not resolved. Deletions cut 2 bases from V and 0 bases from J, with 17 bases between. This CDR3 spans 18 amino acids. The germline V gene encodes CDR1 MNHNS and CDR2 SASEGT. The CDR3 sequence is CASSEILETRSSYNEQFF. The CDR3 bases are TGTGCCAGCAGTGAAATCCTTGAGACGCGGAGCTCCTACAATGAGCAGTTCTTC.

The rearrangement joins TRBV9 to TRBJ1-2; 11 bases align to TRBD1. Looked up from germline, CDR1 is SGDLS and CDR2 is YYNGEE. CDR3 length equals 14 residues. V lost 2 bases to trimming and J lost 5 bases; unmatched junction nucleotides: 2. CDR3 sequence reads: CASSVGTGGYGYTF. DNA for the CDR3: TGTGCCAGCAGCGTCGGGACAGGGGGTTATGGCTACACCTTC.

V usage is TRBV6-6 and J usage is TRBJ1-6, with D perhaps TRBD1 (6 bases). CDR1 is MNHNY, CDR2 SVGAGI, per germline (reference sequence). The germline V and J ends were trimmed by 0 bases and 6 bases, with 12 bases remaining between them. The CDR3 loop spans 16 amino acids. The CDR3 DNA sequence: TGTGCCAGCAGTTACTCCCCAGGGGTGGGTAATTCACCCCTCCACTTT. It specifies CASSYSPGVGNSPLHF.

This chain uses TRBV20-1 with TRBJ2-3, with 12 positions matching TRBD2. CDR3 size: 11 residues. The germline CDR1 and CDR2 sequences are DFQATT and SNEGSKA (reference sequence). The junction had 1 base not matched to a gene; V was cut back by 5 bases and J by 10 bases. CDR3 region: CSARTSGAQYF. CDR3 DNA: TGCAGTGCTCGGACTAGCGGGGCGCAGTATTTT.

The CDR3 here is CASSTRIVRASGSGANVLTF. CDR3 coding DNA: TGTGCCAGCAGCACACGAATCGTCAGGGCATCTGGCTCTGGGGCCAACGTCCTGACTTTC. This chain connects TRBV7-9 to TRBJ2-6; D may be TRBD1 (5 bases). The germline V and J ends were trimmed by 5 bases and 0 bases, with 23 bases remaining between them. Germline loops: CDR1 SEHNR, CDR2 FQNEAQ (reference sequence). The CDR3 totals 20 residues. Drawing the rest from reference TRBV7-9 and TRBJ2-6, the complete variable domain is DTGVSQNPRHKITKRGQNVTFRCDPISEHNRLYWYRQTLGQGPEFLTYFQNEAQLEKSRLLSDRFSAERPKGSFSTLEIQRTEQGDSAMYLCASSTRIVRASGSGANVLTFGAGSRLTVL.

The chain carries TRBV19 and TRBJ1-5; D might be TRBD1 (5 bases). V lost 3 bases to trimming and J lost 2 bases, with 11 bases between them. The germline V gene has CDR1 LNHDA and CDR2 SQIVND (reference sequence). This CDR3 comprises 15 residues. CDR3 sequence reads: CASSMAGNRNQPQHF. The CDR3 DNA is TGTGCCAGTAGTATGGCAGGGAATCGCAATCAGCCCCAGCATTTT.

V is TRBV19 and J is TRBJ2-1; 16 nucleotides match TRBD2. V lost 5 bases to trimming and J lost 7 bases; unmatched junction nucleotides: 8. This CDR3 comprises 17 residues. The germline CDR1 and CDR2 sequences are LNHDA and SQIVND (reference sequence). The CDR3: CASSPGTSGGAWNEQFF. The CDR3, as DNA: TGTGCCAGTAGTCCCGGGACTAGCGGGGGGGCCTGGAATGAGCAGTTCTTC.

The chain combines TRBV7-2 with TRBJ1-4; D gene uncertain. The CDR3 consists of 17 residues. V dropped 5 bases and J dropped 0 bases, with 16 bases sitting between them. Germline values: CDR1 SGHTA, CDR2 FQGNSA. Here the CDR3 reads CASSLIVVGATNEKLFF. CDR3 nucleotide sequence: TGTGCCAGCAGCCTTATCGTAGTGGGAGCAACTAATGAAAAACTGTTTTTT.

In this sample, this clone turned up once. V and J are TRBV5-1 and TRBJ1-1; TRBD1 is a possible D gene (6 bases). CDR1 is SGHRS, CDR2 YFSETQ, per germline. This CDR3 has 15 amino acids. Trimming cost V 6 bases and J 4 bases, with 19 bases left between them. The CDR3 nucleotides read TGCGCCAGCAAACAACAAATACAGGGAGTCACTGAAGCTTTCTTT. Translation gives CASKQQIQGVTEAFF.

The V call is TRBV9, the J call TRBJ1-3, with TRBD1 matching over 9 bases. CDR1 and CDR2 (germline): SGDLS, YYNGEE. The V gene end was trimmed by 4 bases and the J gene end by 0 bases; junction bases not matched to a gene: 5. The CDR3 extends over 16 amino acids. The CDR3 DNA sequence: TGTGCCAGCAGCAACCCGACAGGGGGCTCTGGAAACACCATATATTTT. Translating gives CASSNPTGGSGNTIYF.

This clone has a single count. One end of the junction does not line up with germline, which may come from a read error. The J gene is TRBJ2-5, the V gene TRBV16; 7 nucleotides line up with TRBD1. This CDR3 comprises 15 residues. Germline V gives CDR1 KGHSY, CDR2 FQNENV. The CDR3 coding sequence is TGTGCCAGCAGCCAAACCAAAAGGGGGCAAGCGACCCAGTACTTC. Its translation is CASSQTKRGQATQYF.

The chain couples TRBV9 to TRBJ2-1; TRBD1 is a possible D gene (6 bases). Trimming shortened V by 0 bases and J by 9 bases, and 16 bases separated the two germline ends. Germline loops: CDR1 SGDLS, CDR2 YYNGEE. CDR3 length: 15 residues. Here the CDR3 reads CASSVEGGRLSEQFF. The CDR3 region has the DNA TGTGCCAGCAGCGTAGAAGGGGGTCGACTTTCTGAGCAGTTCTTC.

The chain combines TRBV25-1 with TRBJ1-1; 7 bases align to TRBD1. CDR1 is MGHDK and CDR2 is SYGVNS in the germline V gene. With V trimmed by 6 bases and J by 0 bases, 7 bases remained unmatched. The CDR3 is made up of 15 amino acids. This CDR3 reads CASSPYRGMNTEAFF. The CDR3 nucleotides read TGTGCCAGCAGCCCCTACAGGGGAATGAACACTGAAGCTTTCTTT.

V gene TRBV29-1 combines with J gene TRBJ1-1; possible D gene TRBD1, 6 bases. With 1 base removed from V and 1 base from J, the gap between germline ends came to 7 bases. This CDR3 spans 13 amino acids. CDR1 and CDR2 from the germline V gene are SQVTM and ANQGSEA. In nucleotides, the CDR3 is TGCAGCGTTGAAGGACAGGAGAACACTGAAGCTTTCTTT. Translated, it gives CSVEGQENTEAFF.

The chain employs TRBV18 and TRBJ2-7; 8 nucleotides match TRBD1. Trimming cost V 5 bases and J 6 bases; bases outside gene matches: 9. Per germline, CDR1 KGHSH and CDR2 LQKENI. The CDR3 has 14 amino acids. DNA for the CDR3: TGTGCCAGCTCATCCACGGACAGGGCAAGCGAGCAGTACTTC. This gives the protein CASSSTDRASEQYF.

The rearrangement links TRBV7-3 to TRBJ1-1; 7 bases fit TRBD1. This CDR3 is built from 13 residues. Germline CDR1 SGHTA, CDR2 FQGTGA. V shed 4 bases and J 4 bases; nucleotides not matched to a gene: 3. CDR3 coding DNA: TGTGCCAGCAGCTGGCAGGGGGGCACTGAAGCTTTCTTT. Translated: CASSWQGGTEAFF.

In regard to this clone: The junction departs from the called germline gene at one end, perhaps through a read error. The chain uses TRBV6-1 and TRBJ2-1; the D gene is possibly TRBD1 (7 bases). Per germline, CDR1 MNHNS and CDR2 SASEGT. The CDR3 is 17 residues long. As DNA, the CDR3 is TGTGCCAGCAGTGACCCCCATCAGGGGGGAGATCACAATGGGCAGTTCTTC. Its protein product is CASSDPHQGGDHNGQFF.

The rearrangement links TRBV12-5 to TRBJ2-3, with D perhaps matching TRBD2 (6 bases). Trimming took off 3 bases at V and 2 bases at J, with 15 bases between the two ends. The CDR3 contains 16 residues. Germline V gene lookup returns CDR1 LGHNT and CDR2 FRNRAP. The CDR3 here is CASGFGLAGLTDTQYF. As DNA, the CDR3 is TGTGCTAGTGGTTTTGGCCTTGCGGGGCTCACAGATACGCAGTATTTT.

The chain combines TRBV3-1 (or the pseudogene TRBV3-2) with TRBJ2-5; 9 bases fit TRBD1. There are 16 residues in the CDR3. V gave up 2 bases and J gave up 4 bases; unmatched junction bases: 8. CDR1 is LGHDT, CDR2 YNNKEL, per germline (reference sequence). The CDR3 here is CASSQPPGQGPETQYF. CDR3 nucleotide sequence: TGTGCCAGCAGCCAACCTCCGGGACAGGGCCCAGAGACCCAGTACTTC.

The chain uses TRBV30 and TRBJ1-2; no definite D call. This CDR3 is built from 11 residues. The ends were cut back, 2 bases at V and 7 bases at J, with 8 bases in the middle. From germline, CDR1 is GTSNPN and CDR2 SVGIG (reference sequence). This CDR3 reads CAWSQAGGYTF. In DNA, the CDR3 is TGTGCCTGGAGTCAGGCTGGTGGCTACACCTTC.

This clone occurred once. The rearrangement joins TRBV10-3 to TRBJ2-3, with TRBD2 as a possible D gene (5 bases). Germline CDR1 ENHRY, CDR2 SYGVKD. The CDR3 spans 14 residues. V was shortened by 3 bases and J by 4 bases, with 11 bases between the two germline ends. The CDR3 DNA follows: TGTGCCATCAGTGACATTCCCGGGGCAGATACGCAGTATTTT. Amino acid sequence: CAISDIPGADTQYF.

The CDR3, as DNA: TGTGCCAGCACCCAAACGGGGACAGGGTCTTTTGGCTACACCTTC. It is translated as CASTQTGTGSFGYTF. J is TRBJ1-2 and V is TRBV2, with 9 nucleotides matching TRBD1. V was clipped by 7 bases and J by 7 bases; unmatched bases: 13. From germline, CDR1 is SNHLY and CDR2 FYNNEI. There are 15 residues in the CDR3.

This clone was found once. The V and J genes are TRBV19 and TRBJ1-5, with D perhaps TRBD1 (6 bases). Between the trimmed V and J ends, which lost 5 bases and 5 bases, there was a span of 25 bases. This CDR3 region has 18 residues. Germline V gene data show CDR1 as LNHDA and CDR2 as SQIVND (reference sequence). The CDR3 nucleotides are TGTGCCAGTAGTTGGGGATCTGGGGGGGGCAGGACGGATCAGCCCCAGCATTTT. Its translation: CASSWGSGGGRTDQPQHF.

The chain uses TRBV7-2 and TRBJ1-6; 8 bases line up with TRBD1. The CDR3 is 18 amino acids. From germline, CDR1 is SGHTA and CDR2 FQGNSA. J gave up 2 bases and V 5 bases, and 11 bases lay outside the gene matches. The CDR3 loop is CASSPHFEDRAYNSPLHF. Written as DNA, the CDR3 is TGTGCCAGCAGCCCCCATTTTGAGGACAGGGCCTATAATTCACCCCTCCACTTT.